Each of the 32 T cell receptor beta chains below was sequenced from the same sample in a study of T-cell reconstitution after alpha-beta-depleted transplantation in children. TCRbeta library preparation incorporated unique molecular identifiers. TCRdb reprocessed the PCR reads with MiXCR, giving one entry per CDR3 protein. Of under 140,000 distinct CDR3 sequences listed, 9% to 12% are singletons. Sequences were derived from PBMCs from the stem cell graft donor, sampled from the stem cell graft. These receptors were taken from a human donor who donated a stem cell graft to a child with acute lymphoblastic leukemia.

This clonotype appeared many times. The gene calls are TRBV25-1 and TRBJ1-4, with TRBD1 as a possible D gene (6 bases). CDR1 and CDR2 from the germline V gene are MGHDK and SYGVNS. This CDR3 region has 16 residues. Trimming shortened V by 3 bases and J by 3 bases, and 14 bases separated the two germline ends. CDR3 region: CASSERGKAPNEKLFF. CDR3 in DNA: TGTGCCAGCAGTGAGAGGGGGAAGGCCCCTAATGAAAAACTGTTTTTT.

Ten or more counts support this clonotype. The chain recombines TRBV20-1 with TRBJ1-2; the D is unclear. The CDR3 consists of 13 residues. The V and J ends lost 3 bases and 2 bases respectively, with 10 bases between them. Per germline, CDR1 DFQATT and CDR2 SNEGSKA (reference sequence). The CDR3, as DNA: TGCAGTGCTAGTAAGGACGAAAACTATGGCTACACCTTC. This translates into CSASKDENYGYTF.

This clonotype was observed at least ten times. The gene calls are TRBV5-1 and TRBJ2-7, with TRBD1 identical over 8 bases. V lost 4 bases and J lost 1; bases outside the gene matches: 7. The germline CDR1 and CDR2 sequences are SGHRS and YFSETQ. The CDR3 covers 15 residues. The CDR3 loop reads CASSPGTGISYEQYF. CDR3 in DNA: TGCGCCAGCAGCCCCGGGACAGGAATATCCTACGAGCAGTACTTC.

This clonotype was picked up a small number of times. The chain has TRBV3-1 and TRBJ2-3, with D possibly called TRBD1 or TRBD2 (5 bases each). CDR1 and CDR2 from the germline V gene are LGHDT and YNNKEL (reference sequence). This CDR3 is 15 amino acids long. Trimming shortened V by 11 bases and J by 1 base, and 19 bases separated the two germline ends. The CDR3 reads CASTPPGRGTDTQYF. In DNA form, the CDR3 reads TGTGCCTCCACCCCCCCGGGACGGGGCACAGATACGCAGTATTTT.

This clonotype was seen repeatedly, ten times or more. The rearrangement joins TRBV10-3 to TRBJ2-3, with 7 bases that match TRBD1. Germline assignment: CDR1 ENHRY and CDR2 SYGVKD. The V gene end was trimmed by 0 bases and the J gene end by 4 bases; junction bases not matched to a gene: 10. The CDR3 runs to 17 residues. This CDR3 reads CAISESPPQGTSDTQYF. The CDR3 DNA reads as TGTGCCATCAGTGAGTCCCCCCCACAGGGGACGTCAGATACGCAGTATTTT.

This clonotype was found many times. The chain carries TRBV29-1 and TRBJ2-7, with D unresolved. With 5 bases removed from V and 6 bases from J, the gap between germline ends came to 14 bases. This CDR3 has 12 amino acids. CDR1 and CDR2 from the germline V gene are SQVTM and ANQGSEA. The CDR3, as DNA: TGCAGCGTTAGCCAGGAGCAGCGCGAGCAGTACTTC. It specifies CSVSQEQREQYF.

This clonotype was picked up many times. This chain links TRBV14 with TRBJ2-7; 8 nucleotides align to TRBD1. From germline, CDR1 is SGHDN and CDR2 FVKESK. Losses at the gene ends were 4 bases for V and 3 bases for J; bases not matched to a gene: 11. The CDR3 runs 16 residues. This CDR3 reads CASSLAPRDRIYEQYF. DNA for the CDR3: TGTGCCAGCAGCCTCGCCCCCCGGGACAGGATCTACGAGCAGTACTTC.

The chain links TRBV29-1 to TRBJ1-2; D gene unclear. The germline CDR1 and CDR2 sequences are SQVTM and ANQGSEA. The CDR3 is 14 residues long. The ends were cut back, 3 bases at V and 6 bases at J, with 17 bases in the middle. The DNA for the CDR3 is TGCAGCGTTGAGGGTAGGGCGGCGGTCGATGGCTACACCTTC. Translating it yields CSVEGRAAVDGYTF. Full variable domain (missing parts from reference TRBV29-1 and TRBJ1-2): SAVISQKPSRDICQRGTSLTIQCQVDSQVTMMFWYRQQPGQSLTLIATANQGSEATYESGFVIDKFPISRPNLTFSTLTVSNMSPEDSSIYLCSVEGRAAVDGYTFGSGTRLTVV.

This clonotype has a count of ten or more. The gene calls are TRBV6-5 and TRBJ2-7; D is perhaps TRBD2 (5 bases). There are 15 residues in the CDR3. Trimming cost V 6 bases and J 4 bases, with 19 bases left between them. Germline CDR1 MNHEY, CDR2 SVGAGI. In DNA, the CDR3 is TGTGCCAGCAGAGCAGGTGTCGGCGGGTTGTACGAGCAGTACTTC. Residues: CASRAGVGGLYEQYF.

In its sample, this clonotype was seen many times. The chain employs TRBV28 and TRBJ2-3; 12 bases line up with TRBD2. There are 16 residues in the CDR3. Germline lookup yields CDR1 MDHEN and CDR2 SYDVKM. Trimming removed 0 bases from V and 4 bases from J; junction bases left unmatched: 2. In DNA form, the CDR3 reads TGTGCCAGCAGTTTATGGGCTAGCGGGAGGGCAGATACGCAGTATTTT. It is translated as CASSLWASGRADTQYF.

Remarks on this clonotype: It may be a read error: a sequence one base away is much more abundant. This chain joins TRBV7-3 and TRBJ2-5, with D possibly TRBD1 on 7 matching bases. The germline gives CDR1 SGHTA, CDR2 FQGTGA. The ends were cut back, 4 bases at V and 5 bases at J, with 17 bases in the middle. The CDR3 has 15 residues. Here the CDR3 DNA reads TGTGCCAGCAGCTCCAGGGGGGCCCTCCACGAGACCCAGTACTTC. Protein product: CASSSRGALHETQYF.

This clonotype was picked up many times. The genes are TRBV6-1 and TRBJ2-3; tentatively, D is TRBD2 (6 bases). V shed 4 bases and J shed 3 bases, with 11 bases lying between them. The CDR3 contains 14 residues. Germline V gene data show CDR1 as MNHNS and CDR2 as SASEGT. This chain's CDR3 is CASSVRGLTDTQYF. For the CDR3, the DNA is TGTGCCAGCAGTGTCCGTGGACTAACAGATACGCAGTATTTT.

At least ten counts were recorded for this clonotype. The chain couples TRBV21-1 to TRBJ2-7; whether TRBD1, the table's D call, matches the DNA was not checked. TRBV21-1 constitutes a pseudogene. This CDR3 has 16 amino acids. The CDR3 bases are TGTGCCAGCAGCAAAATAGGGGGCAGGGGGACGGGTGAGCAGTACTTC. Its protein product is CASSKIGGRGTGEQYF.

This clonotype was observed at least ten times. The rearrangement joins TRBV20-1 to TRBJ1-5, with no clear D. CDR1 and CDR2 from the germline V gene are DFQATT and SNEGSKA (reference sequence). The CDR3 is 12 residues long. Deletions cut 3 bases from V and 1 base from J, with 4 bases between. The CDR3 bases are TGCAGTGCTAGCAACAGCAATCAGCCCCAGCATTTT. This gives the protein CSASNSNQPQHF.

Ten or more counts support this clonotype. The chain recombines TRBV12-3 or TRBV12-4 with TRBJ1-2, with a possible D match to TRBD1 (5 bases). There are 13 residues in the CDR3. V lost 7 bases and J 7 bases, leaving 16 bases between the germline ends. The CDR3: CASTPGGASGYTF. As DNA, the CDR3 is TGTGCCAGCACCCCGGGAGGGGCGAGTGGCTACACCTTC.

Worth noting for this clonotype: A much larger clone sits a single nucleotide away, making a read error possible. Because it lacks the conserved phenylalanine or tryptophan at the end, this CDR3 is likely a read error. V is TRBV5-1 and J is TRBJ2-7; 12 positions agree with TRBD1. Germline CDR1 reads SGHRS; CDR2 reads YFSETQ. The CDR3 is 16 amino acids. The J segment lost 6 bases and the V segment lost 4 bases, leaving 11 bases of the junction unmatched. The CDR3 DNA reads TGCGCCAGCAGCATGGGAGCGGGACAGGGGGCTCTCGAGCAGTACTCC. Translated, it gives CASSMGAGQGALEQYS.

The chain employs TRBV28 and TRBJ2-5; 9 nucleotides line up with TRBD1. This CDR3 is built from 13 residues. V lost 5 bases to trimming and J lost 6 bases; unmatched junction nucleotides: 4. Germline assignment: CDR1 MDHEN and CDR2 SYDVKM. In nucleotides, the CDR3 is TGTGCCAGCAGTACAGGGGGCGCGCAGACCCAGTACTTC. This translates into CASSTGGAQTQYF.

This clonotype was counted many times. V usage is TRBV18 and J usage is TRBJ1-2; D is ambiguous. The CDR3 loop spans 12 amino acids. Trimming shortened V by 0 bases and J by 6 bases, and 5 bases separated the two germline ends. Germline values: CDR1 KGHSH, CDR2 LQKENI. The CDR3 spells CASSPPTDGYTF. The CDR3 bases are TGTGCCAGCTCACCACCCACGGATGGCTACACCTTC.

This clonotype came up many times. The chain has TRBV11-1 and TRBJ1-5; D gene unclear. V dropped 5 bases and J dropped 6 bases, with 11 bases sitting between them. Germline CDR1 reads SGHAT; CDR2 reads FQDESV (reference sequence). The CDR3 runs 13 residues. CDR3 residues: CASSPSTGQPQHF. CDR3 in DNA: TGTGCCAGCAGCCCAAGTACGGGTCAGCCCCAGCATTTT.

There are many counts of this clonotype. The chain uses TRBV27 and TRBJ2-5, with 15 bases matching TRBD2. J was trimmed by 9 bases and V by 6 bases; bases with no gene match: 2. The CDR3 contains 13 residues. Per germline, CDR1 MNHEY and CDR2 SMNVEV (reference sequence). The CDR3 here is CASRRTSGGAQYF. The CDR3, as DNA: TGTGCCAGCAGGCGGACTAGCGGGGGGGCCCAGTACTTC.

This clonotype came up many times. The genes are TRBV20-1 and TRBJ1-2; 7 bases are shared with TRBD1. The V gene's germline CDR1 is DFQATT and CDR2 SNEGSKA (reference sequence). This CDR3 region has 14 residues. J was trimmed by 4 bases and V by 5 bases; bases with no gene match: 10. CDR3 amino acids: CSAFKTGTAYGYTF. DNA of the CDR3: TGCAGTGCTTTTAAGACCGGGACAGCCTATGGCTACACCTTC.

This clonotype occurred many times. This chain uses TRBV5-1 with TRBJ2-3, with TRBD1 matching over 7 bases. The CDR3 extends over 16 amino acids. Germline V gene data show CDR1 as SGHRS and CDR2 as YFSETQ. Germline trimming cut 4 bases from V and 4 bases from J; bases unmatched to any gene: 12. The CDR3 sequence: CASSEQGPLGADTQYF. The CDR3 DNA reads as TGCGCCAGCAGCGAACAGGGGCCTCTCGGGGCAGATACGCAGTATTTT. Full variable domain (rest looked up from reference TRBV5-1 and TRBJ2-3): KAGVTQTPRYLIKTRGQQVTLSCSPISGHRSVSWYQQTPGQGLQFLFEYFSETQRNKGNFPGRFSGRQFSNSRSEMNVSTLELGDSALYLCASSEQGPLGADTQYFGPGTRLTVL.

This clonotype was seen at least ten times. V is TRBV12-3 or TRBV12-4 and J is TRBJ1-1; TRBD1 aligns across 10 bases. The CDR3 sequence is 17 residues long. V lost 5 bases, J lost 0 bases, and 9 bases stayed unmatched. DNA of the CDR3: TGTGCCAGCAGTCCGGACAGGGGGGTTAACATGAACACTGAAGCTTTCTTT. As protein: CASSPDRGVNMNTEAFF.

This clonotype occurred many times. The chain joins TRBV18 to TRBJ2-1, with TRBD2 matching over 7 bases. In germline, CDR1 is KGHSH, CDR2 LQKENI. This CDR3 comprises 18 residues. V lost 5 bases to trimming and J lost 6 bases; unmatched junction nucleotides: 19. CDR3 residues: CASSYGGLDRIMGNEQFF. CDR3 sequence (DNA): TGTGCCAGCTCATACGGCGGACTAGACAGAATAATGGGCAATGAGCAGTTCTTC.

This clonotype was counted many times. The rearrangement uses TRBV7-8 and TRBJ2-7, with 7 bases aligning to TRBD2. The CDR3 loop spans 15 amino acids. Germline CDR1 is SGHVS and CDR2 is FQNEAQ. The V segment lost 5 bases and the J segment 3 bases; nucleotides outside the gene matches: 10. DNA for the CDR3: TGTGCCAGCAGCCCCTTCTCGCGGGAGTACTACGAGCAGTACTTC. This gives the protein CASSPFSREYYEQYF.

There are many counts of this clonotype. The V call is TRBV5-1, the J call TRBJ1-1, with a tentative D call TRBD1 (5 bases). Looked up from germline, CDR1 is SGHRS and CDR2 is YFSETQ. The CDR3 has 13 amino acids. Trimming shortened V by 0 bases and J by 5 bases, and 8 bases separated the two germline ends. The DNA for the CDR3 is TGCGCCAGCAGCTTGGGACAGATAACTGAAGCTTTCTTT. It is translated as CASSLGQITEAFF.

This clonotype was seen at least ten times. V gene TRBV3-1 combines with J gene TRBJ1-3; no clear D gene. The CDR3 consists of 17 residues. Germline V gene sequence: CDR1 LGHDT, CDR2 YNNKEL (reference sequence). The V and J ends lost 0 bases and 0 bases respectively, with 12 bases between them. Here the CDR3 reads CASSQEGIRRSGNTIYF. The DNA for the CDR3 is TGTGCCAGCAGCCAAGAAGGGATCCGACGCTCTGGAAACACCATATATTTT.

This clonotype has a count of ten or more. This rearrangement joins TRBV7-9 to TRBJ2-1; tentative D call: TRBD1 (6 bases). This CDR3 comprises 15 residues. Trimming stripped 3 bases from V and 4 bases from J, with 13 bases between. Germline CDR1 and CDR2: SEHNR and FQNEAQ (reference sequence). The CDR3 loop reads CASSFAGAGYNEQFF. The CDR3 DNA follows: TGTGCCAGCAGCTTCGCAGGGGCCGGTTACAATGAGCAGTTCTTC. The variable domain in full, completed from reference TRBV7-9 and TRBJ2-1, reads DTGVSQNPRHKITKRGQNVTFRCDPISEHNRLYWYRQTLGQGPEFLTYFQNEAQLEKSRLLSDRFSAERPKGSFSTLEIQRTEQGDSAMYLCASSFAGAGYNEQFFGPGTRLTVL.

This clonotype has a count of ten or more. The chain recombines TRBV7-9 with TRBJ1-6; D gene ambiguous. This CDR3 has 16 amino acids. Germline CDR1 and CDR2: SEHNR and FQNEAQ (reference sequence). V lost 5 bases to trimming and J lost 7 bases, with 18 bases between them. CDR3 sequence: CASSAEVSFGNSPLHF. CDR3 bases: TGTGCCAGCAGCGCCGAGGTGTCATTCGGGAATTCACCCCTCCACTTT.

This clonotype was detected many times. This chain joins TRBV4-3 and TRBJ2-3; D call uncertain. V was pared by 0 bases and J by 5 bases, with 6 bases between. CDR1 is LGHNA and CDR2 is YSLEER in the germline V gene. The CDR3 length is 13 residues. CDR3: CASSQDAGDTQYF. The CDR3 DNA follows: TGCGCCAGCAGCCAAGATGCCGGAGATACGCAGTATTTT.

This clonotype occurred many times. J is TRBJ1-5 and V is TRBV6-2 or TRBV6-3; 7 nucleotides agree with TRBD1. The CDR3 is made up of 15 amino acids. V dropped 4 bases and J dropped 5; count of bases not matched to a gene: 8. The germline V gene has CDR1 MNHEY and CDR2 SVGEGT. The CDR3 bases are TGTGCCAGCAGTTTGGGTCGACAGGGCTATCAGCCCCAGCATTTT. Amino acids: CASSLGRQGYQPQHF.

This clonotype was detected many times. The chain is built from TRBV29-1 and TRBJ2-3; 11 bases agree with TRBD2. The V gene end was trimmed by 3 bases and the J gene end by 2 bases; junction bases not matched to a gene: 7. Germline-derived CDR1 and CDR2 are SQVTM and ANQGSEA. The CDR3 loop spans 16 amino acids. The CDR3 spells CSVDWGSGGATDTQYF. For the CDR3, the DNA is TGCAGCGTTGATTGGGGTAGCGGGGGGGCCACAGATACGCAGTATTTT.